The 18 T cell receptor beta chains below come from one sample, sequenced in a study of CD8+ T cells in alopecia areata. Treatment indicated: oral pan-JAK inhibitor, 5-10 mg twice daily. Following extraction, RNA underwent reverse transcription to cDNA, which served as the sequencing template. Profiled with immunoSEQ multiplex PCR; TCRdb holds only in-frame clones, not every one. Of 150,000 to 200,000 clones listed, 50% to 75% were seen once; the top ten hold 16%. Here the sequenced sample was CD4+ T cells sorted from blood, taken at week 56, from a patient treated with tofacitinib. The receptors were sampled from a human donor with alopecia areata.

This clone has more than one count but fewer than ten. This rearrangement joins TRBV29-1 to TRBJ1-3, with D uncertain. The CDR3 runs to 14 residues. The V gene lost 4 bases and the J gene lost 2 bases, with 12 bases spanning the gap. Germline V gene data show CDR1 as SQVTM and CDR2 as ANQGSEA. The DNA of the CDR3 is TGCAGCGTTGGTAGCGGGATAACTGGAAACACCATATATTTT. Translating it yields CSVGSGITGNTIYF.

This clone was counted a few times. The V gene is TRBV4-2, the J gene TRBJ2-7; D gene unclear. This CDR3 spans 13 amino acids. The V end lost 0 bases, the J end lost 1 base, and 4 bases lay between the germline ends. Germline V gene lookup returns CDR1 LGHNA and CDR2 YNFKEQ. CDR3 in amino acids: CASSQDRSYEQYF. In nucleotides, the CDR3 is TGTGCCAGCAGCCAAGACAGGTCCTACGAGCAGTACTTC.

Only a few counts were recorded for this clone. The same CDR3 arises from other DNA sequences in this sample as well. The V and J genes are TRBV30 and TRBJ2-5; possibly TRBD1 or TRBD2 for D (5 bases each). The CDR3 is made up of 14 amino acids. Germline V lookup: CDR1 GTSNPN, CDR2 SVGIG (reference sequence). V lost 0 bases and J lost 2, with 10 bases in between. This CDR3 reads CAWSVPGAQETQYF. The DNA of the CDR3 is TGTGCCTGGAGTGTACCCGGGGCTCAAGAGACCCAGTACTTC.

This clone came up a few times. The rearrangement joins TRBV2 to TRBJ2-3, with 7 bases aligning to TRBD1. V lost 6 bases to trimming and J lost 4 bases; unmatched junction nucleotides: 10. The CDR3 spans 15 residues. From germline, CDR1 is SNHLY and CDR2 FYNNEI. The CDR3: CASRLQGKRSDTQYF. The CDR3 DNA sequence: TGTGCCAGCAGGCTACAGGGGAAGCGGTCAGATACGCAGTATTTT. Variable domain in full (rest from reference TRBV2 and TRBJ2-3): EPEVTQTPSHQVTQMGQEVILRCVPISNHLYFYWYRQILGQKVEFLVSFYNNEISEKSEIFDDQFSVERPDGSNFTLKIRSTKLEDSAMYFCASRLQGKRSDTQYFGPGTRLTVL.

This chain uses TRBV10-3 with TRBJ1-1; D uncertain. The CDR3 is 13 amino acids. Germline assignment: CDR1 ENHRY and CDR2 SYGVKD. Trimming took 6 bases from V and 2 from J, leaving 10 bases between them. The CDR3 protein is CAISVDVNTEAFF. CDR3 nucleotide sequence: TGTGCCATCAGCGTGGATGTTAACACTGAAGCTTTCTTT.

The chain's CDR3 is CATSRDLQVYEQYF. For the CDR3, the DNA is TGTGCCACCAGCAGAGATCTCCAGGTCTACGAGCAGTACTTC. The chain recombines TRBV15 with TRBJ2-7, with D unclear. From germline, CDR1 is LNHNV and CDR2 YYDKDF (reference sequence). V dropped 0 bases and J dropped 3 bases, with 9 bases sitting between them. The length of the CDR3 is 14 residues.

This clone appeared a few times. The J gene is TRBJ2-7, the V gene TRBV4-2; TRBD2 aligns across 7 bases. The CDR3 is made up of 15 amino acids. V trimming: 0 bases; J trimming: 7 bases; junction bases outside the gene matches: 9. Germline V gene sequence: CDR1 LGHNA, CDR2 YNFKEQ. CDR3 in DNA: TGTGCCAGCAGCCAAGATCACCAGCGGGGAGGGGAGCAGTACTTC. It codes for CASSQDHQRGGEQYF.

V gene TRBV11-2 combines with J gene TRBJ2-5; a possible D gene is TRBD2 (6 bases). Germline V CDR1 and CDR2: SGHAT, FQNNGV. This CDR3 spans 16 amino acids. V lost 5 bases, J lost 1 base, and 17 bases lay in between. CDR3 coding DNA: TGTGCCAGCAGCCAAAACCAGGCGGGGCTCCAAGAGACCCAGTACTTC. It yields the protein CASSQNQAGLQETQYF.

This chain connects TRBV4-2 to TRBJ2-3, with 8 bases aligning to TRBD1. The J segment lost 0 bases and the V segment lost 0 bases, leaving 11 bases of the junction unmatched. The V gene's germline CDR1 is LGHNA and CDR2 YNFKEQ. This CDR3 spans 19 amino acids. This chain's CDR3 is CASSQEQGEARLSTDTQYF. The CDR3 DNA reads as TGTGCCAGCAGCCAAGAACAGGGGGAGGCCCGGTTAAGCACAGATACGCAGTATTTT.

The chain links TRBV5-8 to TRBJ1-5, with D perhaps matching TRBD1 (5 bases). In germline, CDR1 is SGHTS, CDR2 YDEGEE. Trimming took off 0 bases at V and 3 bases at J, with 10 bases between the two ends. This CDR3 has 15 residues. CDR3 residues: CASSLGGGTNQPQHF. The CDR3 nucleotides read TGTGCCAGCAGCTTGGGGGGCGGCACCAATCAGCCCCAGCATTTT.

The chain has TRBV29-1 and TRBJ2-5; maybe TRBD1 (6 bases). This CDR3 has 16 residues. Germline V gives CDR1 SQVTM, CDR2 ANQGSEA. The V end was cut by 7 bases, the J end by 2 bases, with 23 bases between. The CDR3 spells CSANPQGGHRQETQYF. CDR3 bases: TGCAGCGCCAACCCTCAAGGGGGACACCGACAAGAGACCCAGTACTTC. Combining the CDR3 with reference TRBV29-1 and TRBJ2-5 gives the whole variable domain SAVISQKPSRDICQRGTSLTIQCQVDSQVTMMFWYRQQPGQSLTLIATANQGSEATYESGFVIDKFPISRPNLTFSTLTVSNMSPEDSSIYLCSANPQGGHRQETQYFGPGTRLLVL.

This chain uses TRBV6-5 with TRBJ1-1; D is perhaps TRBD1 (5 bases). V was pared by 6 bases and J by 4 bases, with 12 bases between. CDR3 length: 13 residues. The V gene's germline CDR1 is MNHEY and CDR2 SVGAGI. The CDR3 DNA follows: TGTGCCAGCAGCCGGGGGTTGGTCACTGAAGCTTTCTTT. It yields the protein CASSRGLVTEAFF.

This clone was picked up one time. The chain recombines TRBV7-9 with TRBJ1-1, with a weak D call TRBD1 (5 bases). The CDR3 has 15 residues. Germline lookup yields CDR1 SEHNR and CDR2 FQNEAQ (reference sequence). With 5 bases removed from V and 1 base from J, the gap between germline ends came to 14 bases. The CDR3 here is CASSPIGTPNTEAFF. DNA for the CDR3: TGTGCCAGCAGCCCAATCGGGACTCCGAACACTGAAGCTTTCTTT.

The genes are TRBV30 and TRBJ1-5, with a possible D match to TRBD1 (5 bases). Trimming shortened V by 2 bases and J by 6 bases, and 11 bases separated the two germline ends. This CDR3 is 13 amino acids long. CDR1 is GTSNPN and CDR2 is SVGIG in the germline V gene (reference sequence). In DNA form, the CDR3 reads TGTGCCTGGAGTAGGGGCAATCTTCAGCCCCAGCATTTT. Translated: CAWSRGNLQPQHF. Drawing the rest from reference TRBV30 and TRBJ1-5, the complete variable domain is SQTIHQWPATLVQPVGSPLSLECTVEGTSNPNLYWYRQAAGRGLQLLFYSVGIGQISSEVPQNLSASRPQDRQFILSSKKLLLSDSGFYLCAWSRGNLQPQHFGDGTRLSIL.

This clone was counted only a few times. CDR3 DNA sequence: TGTGCCAGCAGTGAATTGGGGGGTCAGTATGAAAAACTGTTTTTT. Translating it yields CASSELGGQYEKLFF. The chain joins TRBV2 to TRBJ1-4; a weak D match, TRBD1 (5 bases). The CDR3 consists of 15 residues. Trimming removed 2 bases from V and 6 bases from J, with 13 bases in between. CDR1 is SNHLY, CDR2 FYNNEI, per germline.

The CDR3 loop reads CASSADRVTSPLHF. CDR3 sequence (DNA): TGTGCCAGCAGCGCGGACAGGGTTACTTCACCCCTCCACTTT. The J gene is TRBJ1-6, the V gene TRBV9, with TRBD1 matching 8 bases. The CDR3 runs 14 residues. CDR1 SGDLS and CDR2 YYNGEE come from the germline V gene. After removal of 3 bases from V and 9 bases from J, the junction contained 5 bases not matched to a gene.

This clone was found once. This chain joins TRBV4-1 and TRBJ1-5; D is ambiguous. Trimming left V 1 base short and J 9 bases short, with 19 bases between. The CDR3 is 16 amino acids. In germline, CDR1 is MGHRA, CDR2 YSYEKL. CDR3 amino acids: CASSQAVRPDFSPQHF. DNA of the CDR3: TGCGCCAGCAGCCAAGCGGTCCGGCCTGATTTCTCGCCCCAGCATTTT.

The chain joins TRBV30 to TRBJ2-1; 12 nucleotides align to TRBD2. There are 14 residues in the CDR3. Trimming cost V 3 bases and J 6 bases; bases outside gene matches: 3. Germline values: CDR1 GTSNPN, CDR2 SVGIG (reference sequence). The CDR3 is CAWSPGLAGNEQFF. In DNA, the CDR3 is TGTGCCTGGAGCCCGGGACTAGCGGGCAATGAGCAGTTCTTC.